Below are 26 T cell receptor beta chains sequenced from a single sample in a study of post-analysis software for immune sequencing data. Prepared TCR beta cDNA libraries contained unique molecular identifiers. A single record per CDR3 protein comes from TCRdb applying MiXCR to the PCR reads. The data contain around 770,000 distinct CDR3 sequences, 35% to 55% of them seen just once; the ten biggest clones take up 4.9%. These receptors have no known antigen. Whole-study results and caveats: In patients, TRBV5-6, TRBV5-1 and TRBV20-1 belonged to roughly five TRBV segments found more frequently than in controls.

Input material: blood. These receptors were collected from a girl aged 5 to 17 with multiple sclerosis.

This clonotype has just a few counts. The chain links TRBV7-9 to TRBJ1-4; 7 positions match TRBD1. The CDR3 is made up of 14 amino acids. Trimming at V came to 5 bases and at J to 5 bases, leaving 5 bases not matched to a gene. CDR1 SEHNR and CDR2 FQNEAQ come from the germline V gene (reference sequence). Here the CDR3 reads CASSQTGLNEKLFF. CDR3 sequence (DNA): TGTGCCAGCAGCCAGACAGGGTTGAATGAAAAACTGTTTTTT.

This clonotype has just a few counts. The CDR3: CASSKGVSSYEQYF. For the CDR3, the DNA is TGTGCCAGCAGCAAGGGGGTGAGCTCCTACGAGCAGTACTTC. The chain joins TRBV5-6 to TRBJ2-7; weak D call: TRBD1 (6 bases). Germline V gene lookup returns CDR1 SGHDT and CDR2 YYEEEE. The CDR3 totals 14 residues. The V end was cut by 4 bases, the J end by 0 bases, with 11 bases between.

The chain joins TRBV6-5 to TRBJ2-1; D gene uncertain. Per the germline V gene, CDR1 is MNHEY and CDR2 is SVGAGI. This CDR3 is built from 11 residues. Trimming took 2 bases from V and 10 from J, leaving 6 bases between them. CDR3 amino acids: CASSYKREQFF. The CDR3 DNA sequence: TGTGCCAGCAGTTACAAAAGGGAGCAGTTCTTC.

Ten or more counts support this clonotype. The chain couples TRBV3-1 to TRBJ2-3; perhaps TRBD2 as D (6 bases). The V end was cut by 0 bases, the J end by 6 bases, with 16 bases between. This CDR3 is built from 16 residues. CDR1 is LGHDT, CDR2 YNNKEL, per germline (reference sequence). The CDR3 here is CASSQDPSGDPDTQYF. CDR3 DNA sequence: TGTGCCAGCAGCCAAGATCCCTCGGGAGATCCGGATACGCAGTATTTT.

The chain links TRBV7-2 to TRBJ2-5, with TRBD1 matching 7 bases. Germline V gene sequence: CDR1 SGHTA, CDR2 FQGNSA. V gave up 6 bases and J gave up 12 bases; unmatched junction bases: 13. This CDR3 comprises 13 residues. The CDR3 DNA follows: TGTGCCAGCAGTTCCACCCCAGAGGGGGCGAAGTACTTC. Translation: CASSSTPEGAKYF.

The chain is built from TRBV5-1 and TRBJ2-4; D gene uncertain. The CDR3 is made up of 14 amino acids. Trimming took off 1 base at V and 8 bases at J, with 13 bases between the two ends. Germline lookup yields CDR1 SGHRS and CDR2 YFSETQ. The CDR3 region is CASSLSGNPDIQYF. In nucleotides, the CDR3 is TGCGCCAGCAGCTTGTCAGGTAACCCTGACATTCAGTACTTC.

The chain uses TRBV28 and TRBJ2-7, with TRBD2 matching 11 bases. CDR1 MDHEN and CDR2 SYDVKM come from the germline V gene. V shed 4 bases, J shed 5 bases, and the junction held 10 bases outside the gene matches. CDR3 length: 16 residues. The CDR3 sequence is CASSSPLGLAGDEQYF. The CDR3 region has the DNA TGTGCCAGCAGTTCACCCCTAGGACTAGCGGGCGACGAGCAGTACTTC.

This clonotype was recorded a few times. The CDR3 is CASSQDGSSYGYTF. The CDR3 nucleotides are TGCGCCAGCAGCCAAGATGGGTCCAGCTATGGCTACACCTTC. The V call is TRBV4-1, the J call TRBJ1-2; no definite D call. This CDR3 has 14 amino acids. The germline CDR1 and CDR2 sequences are MGHRA and YSYEKL. The germline V and J ends were trimmed by 0 bases and 4 bases, with 9 bases remaining between them.

This clonotype was seen only a few times. V usage is TRBV12-3 or TRBV12-4 and J usage is TRBJ2-4; 14 nucleotides align to TRBD2. V was pared by 6 bases and J by 6 bases, with 10 bases of the junction left unmatched. This CDR3 spans 17 amino acids. The CDR3 nucleotides read TGTGCCAGCAGACCCTCCGGGACTAGCGGGAGTGGAAACATTCAGTACTTC. This sequence encodes CASRPSGTSGSGNIQYF.

This clonotype came up a few times. The rearrangement uses TRBV10-2 and TRBJ2-3; 10 bases match TRBD2. Trimming removed 6 bases from V and 1 base from J; junction bases left unmatched: 10. Germline V gene sequence: CDR1 WSHSY, CDR2 SAAADI. This CDR3 has 17 amino acids. In DNA, the CDR3 is TGCGCCAGCAGGCCCGCTCAAGGACTAGCGGGCACAGATACGCAGTATTTT. Encoded protein: CASRPAQGLAGTDTQYF.

The chain uses TRBV29-1 and TRBJ1-2, with 7 bases that match TRBD1. CDR1 SQVTM and CDR2 ANQGSEA come from the germline V gene. CDR3 size: 14 residues. The ends lost 7 bases at V and 1 base at J; junction bases unmatched: 9. CDR3 DNA sequence: TGCAGCGGCGGCTCCGGGACAGTTAACTATGGCTACACCTTC. Protein product: CSGGSGTVNYGYTF.

V usage is TRBV2 and J usage is TRBJ2-7; possibly TRBD2 for D (5 bases). Per germline, CDR1 SNHLY and CDR2 FYNNEI. V lost 3 bases and J 3 bases, leaving 12 bases between the germline ends. This CDR3 spans 14 amino acids. CDR3 bases: TGTGCCAGCAGTGATTCGGGATCCCACTACGAGCAGTACTTC. Residues: CASSDSGSHYEQYF.

The J gene is TRBJ1-2, the V gene TRBV29-1; the D is unclear. Trimming pared 5 bases from V and 1 base from J, leaving 8 bases between. The CDR3 extends over 12 amino acids. CDR1 is SQVTM and CDR2 is ANQGSEA in the germline V gene. The CDR3 spells CSVSGFNYGYTF. CDR3 nucleotides: TGCAGCGTTTCCGGATTTAACTATGGCTACACCTTC.

The rearrangement joins TRBV7-2 to TRBJ2-7; D unclear. Germline V CDR1 and CDR2: SGHTA, FQGNSA. V was pared by 0 bases and J by 3 bases, with 9 bases between. The CDR3 consists of 14 residues. In nucleotides, the CDR3 is TGTGCCAGCAGCTTAGCACCAGCAATCTACGAGCAGTACTTC. Protein sequence: CASSLAPAIYEQYF.

This sequence joins TRBV20-1 and TRBJ2-3; 11 bases are a match to TRBD1. Germline assignment: CDR1 DFQATT and CDR2 SNEGSKA (reference sequence). The CDR3 is 16 residues long. The trim removed 5 bases at V and 5 bases at J, leaving 12 bases unmatched. Written as DNA, the CDR3 is TGCAGTGCTGATAAGAGCGGGACAGGGGGTAAAGATACGCAGTATTTT. Translated, it gives CSADKSGTGGKDTQYF.

The CDR3 here is CASSGVTEAFF. As DNA, the CDR3 is TGTGCCAGCTCAGGGGTCACTGAAGCTTTCTTT. The chain combines TRBV27 with TRBJ1-1; possibly TRBD1 for D (6 bases). This CDR3 spans 11 amino acids. The V gene's germline CDR1 is MNHEY and CDR2 SMNVEV (reference sequence). The germline V and J ends were trimmed by 8 bases and 4 bases, with 8 bases remaining between them.

The chain joins TRBV2 to TRBJ2-1, with TRBD1 matching over 7 bases. The CDR3 totals 13 residues. Germline loops: CDR1 SNHLY, CDR2 FYNNEI. After removal of 8 bases from V and 3 bases from J, the junction contained 4 bases not matched to a gene. In DNA form, the CDR3 reads TGTGCCAGCGGCGGACAGGTCTACAATGAGCAGTTCTTC. It encodes CASGGQVYNEQFF.

V usage is TRBV10-3 and J usage is TRBJ2-1, with 11 bases aligning to TRBD2. The CDR3 contains 20 residues. V shed 0 bases, J shed 0 bases, and the junction held 10 bases outside the gene matches. The germline V gene encodes CDR1 ENHRY and CDR2 SYGVKD. As DNA, the CDR3 is TGTGCCATCAGTGAGTCGAGTAGCGGGAGGGCCCGGAGCTCCTACAATGAGCAGTTCTTC. Translation: CAISESSSGRARSSYNEQFF.

The chain carries TRBV6-6 and TRBJ2-5; D is perhaps TRBD1 (6 bases). Germline CDR1 is MNHNY and CDR2 is SVGAGI (reference sequence). V lost 2 bases to trimming and J lost 5 bases, with 15 bases between them. CDR3 length: 15 residues. CDR3 DNA sequence: TGTGCCAGCAGTTACGAGGCAGGGACACAGGAGACCCAGTACTTC. This codes for CASSYEAGTQETQYF.

The genes are TRBV11-2 and TRBJ2-1; 7 bases match TRBD2. Germline CDR1 SGHAT, CDR2 FQNNGV. The CDR3 length is 16 residues. With 5 bases clipped from V and 5 bases from J, the junction kept 12 bases outside the gene matches. The CDR3 sequence: CASSLVRTLADNEQFF. The CDR3 coding sequence is TGTGCCAGCAGCCTCGTAAGGACCCTAGCGGACAATGAGCAGTTCTTC.

This clonotype turned up a few times. The chain recombines TRBV10-3 with TRBJ1-1; perhaps TRBD1 as D (6 bases). Germline V lookup: CDR1 ENHRY, CDR2 SYGVKD. The CDR3 loop spans 12 amino acids. The V end was cut by 8 bases, the J end by 8 bases, with 15 bases between. The CDR3 bases are TGTGCCATCGGCAGGGACAACCCCGAAGCTTTCTTT. It specifies CAIGRDNPEAFF.

This clonotype was observed a few times. The DNA for the CDR3 is TGCAGCGTTGAAGGCGGCGGGGCTTTCTTT. Translated, it gives CSVEGGGAFF. The chain has TRBV29-1 and TRBJ1-1; D gene unclear. The CDR3 totals 10 residues. V was clipped by 1 base and J by 11 bases, with 8 bases between them. Per germline, CDR1 SQVTM and CDR2 ANQGSEA.

This clonotype has only a few counts. The CDR3 sequence is CASSLSRTSGFPGTGYEQYF. The DNA for the CDR3 is TGTGCCAGCAGCTTATCCCGAACTAGCGGGTTCCCCGGTACGGGTTACGAGCAGTACTTC. The chain carries TRBV7-2 and TRBJ2-7; 9 bases fit TRBD2. CDR1 is SGHTA and CDR2 is FQGNSA in the germline V gene. The length of the CDR3 is 20 residues. J lost 4 bases, V lost 2 bases, and 21 bases had no gene match.

The rearrangement uses TRBV7-2 and TRBJ2-4; no reliable D call. This CDR3 has 16 amino acids. The germline V gene has CDR1 SGHTA and CDR2 FQGNSA. V was shortened by 5 bases and J by 1 base, with 15 bases between the two germline ends. CDR3 sequence (DNA): TGTGCCAGCAGCCCCGGATTGTTTGTGGCCAAAAACATTCAGTACTTC. Its protein is CASSPGLFVAKNIQYF. Filled out from reference TRBV7-2 and TRBJ2-4, the complete variable domain reads GAGVSQSPSNKVTEKGKDVELRCDPISGHTALYWYRQSLGQGLEFLIYFQGNSAPDKSGLPSDRFSAERTGGSVSTLTIQRTQQEDSAVYLCASSPGLFVAKNIQYFGAGTRLSVL.

This chain links TRBV7-9 with TRBJ1-4; 8 bases match TRBD1. The junction had 8 bases not matched to a gene; V was cut back by 5 bases and J by 0 bases. Germline values: CDR1 SEHNR, CDR2 FQNEAQ (reference sequence). This CDR3 is 17 amino acids long. The CDR3 DNA reads TGTGCCAGCAGCGGACTCAGGGGGCCAGCAACTAATGAAAAACTGTTTTTT. This codes for CASSGLRGPATNEKLFF.

V gene TRBV9 combines with J gene TRBJ2-5, with a tentative D call TRBD2 (5 bases). Judging by the DNA end, TRBJ2-7 fits better; the J call may be wrong. In germline, CDR1 is SGDLS, CDR2 YYNGEE. The CDR3 contains 14 residues. As DNA, the CDR3 is TGTGCCAGCAGCCGGGGAAGGCGAGGATACGAGCAGTACTTC. Translated, it gives CASSRGRRGYEQYF.